This record concerns one TCR beta chain sequence. The protocol was immunoSEQ multiplex PCR, while the TCRdb copy is restricted to in-frame clones and leaves out a portion. Counted here are 250,000 to 350,000 clones, approximately 84% occurring once; the ten biggest clones make up about 2.2%. CDR3 length equals 15 residues. Trimming cost V 6 bases and J 4 bases; bases outside gene matches: 7. CDR1 is SNHLY, CDR2 FYNNEI, per germline. The record originates from a study of blood T cell repertoires in COVID-19. This TCR was recovered from a woman in her twenties or thirties who had recovered from COVID-19. The sample was peripheral blood. The rearrangement links TRBV2 to TRBJ2-3; 10 positions match TRBD2. The CDR3 nucleotides read TGTGCCAGCAGCAAAGCGGGGGGGCCATCAGATACGCAGTATTTT. Translating gives CASSKAGGPSDTQYF.